Below, 2 T cell receptor beta chains from the same sample are listed, as sequenced in a study of T cell repertoires in cytomegalovirus infection (dated by TCRdb to about 2019). The reads were generated on an Illumina HiSeq 1500. TCRdb handled the public reads itself, with Q25 trimming in fastp and clone calling in MiXCR, and kept productive beta chains. Rows are combined by CDR3 protein, so each entry shows the most common genes and DNA. This sample lists 510,000 or so distinct CDR3 sequences; 26% were detected once. About 13% of the sample comes from the top ten. Sequencing input: PBMCs. These receptors came from a human donor in good health (CMV status not recorded). Some clones in this sample may be carry-over from other donors' samples.

This clonotype turned up a few times. This chain uses TRBV30 with TRBJ1-5, with 7 bases aligning to TRBD1. Germline V gene data show CDR1 as GTSNPN and CDR2 as SVGIG (reference sequence). Trimming took 8 bases from V and 4 from J; bases not matched to a gene: 5. CDR3 length equals 12 residues. For the CDR3, the DNA is TGTGCCGCAACGACAGGGAATCAGCCCCAGCATTTT. Its protein product is CAATTGNQPQHF.

V and J are TRBV7-6 and TRBJ1-4, with D perhaps matching TRBD1 (5 bases). This CDR3 is 15 amino acids long. Germline V lookup: CDR1 SGHVS, CDR2 FNYEAQ. V lost 1 base, J lost 4 bases, and 10 bases lay in between. CDR3 DNA: TGTGCCAGCAGCTTAGGCGGGACCTTTAATGAAAAACTGTTTTTT. It yields the protein CASSLGGTFNEKLFF.